The rows below give T cell receptor beta chains drawn from one sample of a study of blood T cell repertoires in COVID-19. Sequencing was performed with immunoSEQ multiplex PCR; in TCRdb, only in-frame clones are kept and a portion is missing. Among about 6,400 clones, roughly 84% were seen once, and the ten largest hold roughly an eighth. The material sequenced was peripheral blood. The receptors here all came from a human donor with active COVID-19. The donor label of this sample is uncertain. The CDR3 runs from the conserved cysteine through the conserved F or W. A D gene is named only where the DNA matches it firmly. The listing skips clone size in some rows; elsewhere it reads once, few, many or a size class.

clone_size,v_call,j_call,d_call,cdr3_nt,cdr3_aa
few,TRBV12-3/TRBV12-4,TRBJ1-5,.,TGTGCCAGCAGTTTGGGCCAGGGACACGCCCGGCATTTT,CASSLGQGHARHF
few,TRBV4-1,TRBJ1-5,.,TGCGCCAGCAGCCAAGCGGGGGTTGCTCAGCCCCAGCATTTT,CASSQAGVAQPQHF
.,TRBV11-2,TRBJ2-3,TRBD2,TGTGCCAGCAGCCGACGCGGGACTAGCAGACCTAGCACAGATACGCAGTATTTT,CASSRRGTSRPSTDTQYF
.,TRBV14,TRBJ2-2,TRBD2,TGTGCCAGCAGCTTCGGACTAGTAAGGACCGGGGAGCTGTTTTTT,CASSFGLVRTGELFF
.,TRBV11-2,TRBJ2-7,TRBD1,TGTGCCAGCAGCTTAGATGGTCAGGGACAGATCTTCTTC,CASSLDGQGQIFF
.,TRBV25-1,TRBJ2-7,TRBD1,TGTGCCAGCAGTGAGGACAGGGGTACGTACGAGCAGTACTTC,CASSEDRGTYEQYF
.,TRBV6-6,TRBJ1-3,TRBD1,TGTGCCAGCGGTCAGGCGTTGACAGGGGATGGAAACACCATATATTTT,CASGQALTGDGNTIYF
.,TRBV9,TRBJ1-4,.,TGTGCCAGCAGCGCCGAGCTGGATGAAAAACTGTTTTTT,CASSAELDEKLFF
.,TRBV28,TRBJ2-6,TRBD1,TGTGCCAGCAGTTTTGAGACCGGGACAGGAGGCTCTGGGGCCAACGTCCTGACTTTC,CASSFETGTGGSGANVLTF
.,TRBV4-3,TRBJ2-5,TRBD2,TGCGCCAGCAGCCAAGGGGCTAGCGGGAACCAAGAGACCCAGTACTTC,CASSQGASGNQETQYF
.,TRBV4-2,TRBJ1-1,TRBD1,TGTGCCAGCAGCCAAGATCCACAGGGGCTCACTGAAGCTTTCTTT,CASSQDPQGLTEAFF
.,TRBV28,TRBJ1-6,.,TGTGCCAGCAGTTTAGGCCTTGGGGGCTCACCCCTCCACTTT,CASSLGLGGSPLHF
.,TRBV4-3,TRBJ1-1,TRBD1,TGCGCCAGCAGCCAAGATCTTGGGCAGGGGGGTACTGAAGCTTTCTTT,CASSQDLGQGGTEAFF
.,TRBV19,TRBJ2-7,.,TGTGCCAGTAGTATAGTGGAGGGGAGCTACGAGCAGTACTTC,CASSIVEGSYEQYF
few,TRBV6-5,TRBJ1-4,TRBD1,TGTGCCAGCAGTTATTTGACAGGGGGTGAAAAACTGTTTTTT,CASSYLTGGEKLFF
.,TRBV5-1,TRBJ2-5,.,TGCGCCAGCAGCTTGGGACCAGGGGAGACCCAGTACTTC,CASSLGPGETQYF
.,TRBV27,TRBJ2-3,.,TGTGCCAGCAGTCGTGTGGGACAAACCACAGATACGCAGTATTTT,CASSRVGQTTDTQYF
.,TRBV5-4,TRBJ2-1,TRBD1,TGTGCCAGCAGCTTGGACATCGGACAGGGGTACAATGAGCAGTTCTTC,CASSLDIGQGYNEQFF
.,TRBV5-4,TRBJ2-7,TRBD2,TGTGCCAGCAGCTTGGGTTCTAGCGGGGATTACGAGCAGTACTTC,CASSLGSSGDYEQYF
.,TRBV10-1,TRBJ2-2,TRBD2,TGCGCCAGCTCCAGGACTAGCGGTAACACCGGGGAGCTGTTTTTT,CASSRTSGNTGELFF
.,TRBV6-5,TRBJ2-3,TRBD1,TGTGCCAGCAGCCTGACAGGGGGTCTAGGGGATACGCAGTATTTT,CASSLTGGLGDTQYF
.,TRBV3-1/TRBV3-2,TRBJ1-2,.,TGTGCCAGCAGCCAAGATCGAGGGTACAGGGACTATGGCTACACCTTC,CASSQDRGYRDYGYTF
.,TRBV20-1,TRBJ2-5,.,TGCAGTGCTAGTTCCGGACAGCTCCAAGAGACCCAGTACTTC,CSASSGQLQETQYF
.,TRBV5-1,TRBJ2-1,.,TGCGCCAGCAGCTACGGCGGGCGGGACAATGAGCAGTTCTTC,CASSYGGRDNEQFF